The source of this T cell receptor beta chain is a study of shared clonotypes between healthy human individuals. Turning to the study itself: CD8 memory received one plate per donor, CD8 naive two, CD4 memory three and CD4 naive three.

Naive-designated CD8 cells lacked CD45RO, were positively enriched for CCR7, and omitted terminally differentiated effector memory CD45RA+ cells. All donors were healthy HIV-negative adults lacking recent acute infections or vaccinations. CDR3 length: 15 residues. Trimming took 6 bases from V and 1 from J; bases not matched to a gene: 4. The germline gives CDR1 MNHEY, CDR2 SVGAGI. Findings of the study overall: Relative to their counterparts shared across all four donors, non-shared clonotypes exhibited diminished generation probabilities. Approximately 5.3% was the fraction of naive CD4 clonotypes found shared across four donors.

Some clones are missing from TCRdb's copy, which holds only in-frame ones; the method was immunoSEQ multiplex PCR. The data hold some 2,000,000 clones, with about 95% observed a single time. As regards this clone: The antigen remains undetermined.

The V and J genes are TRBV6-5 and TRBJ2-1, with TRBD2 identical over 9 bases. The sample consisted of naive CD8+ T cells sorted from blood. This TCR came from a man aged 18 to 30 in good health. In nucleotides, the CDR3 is TGTGCCAGCAGAGTAGCGGGAGTTTCCTACAATGAGCAGTTCTTC. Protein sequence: CASRVAGVSYNEQFF.